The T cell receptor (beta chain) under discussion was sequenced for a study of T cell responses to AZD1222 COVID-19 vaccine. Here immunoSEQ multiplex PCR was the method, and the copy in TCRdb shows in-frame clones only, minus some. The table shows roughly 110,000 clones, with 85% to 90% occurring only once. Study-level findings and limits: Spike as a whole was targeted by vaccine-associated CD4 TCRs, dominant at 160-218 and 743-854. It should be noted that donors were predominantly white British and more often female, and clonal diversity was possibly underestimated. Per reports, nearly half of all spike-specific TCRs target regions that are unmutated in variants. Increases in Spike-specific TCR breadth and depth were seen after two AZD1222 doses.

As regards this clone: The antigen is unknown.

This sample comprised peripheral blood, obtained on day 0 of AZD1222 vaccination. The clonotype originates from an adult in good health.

The CDR3 loop is CASSPTYNEQFF. CDR3 nucleotides: TGCGCCAGCAGCCCCACTTACAATGAGCAGTTCTTC. The V and J genes are TRBV4-3 and TRBJ2-1; D is uncertain. The CDR3 spans 12 residues. Germline V gives CDR1 LGHNA, CDR2 YSLEER. V was trimmed by 4 bases and J by 4 bases, leaving 5 bases between them.